These 5 T cell receptor beta chains were all obtained from the same sample, sequenced in a study of identical twins. TCRdb recomputed calls from the 5' RACE reads with MiXCR, one row per CDR3 protein. Of 430,000 or so distinct CDR3 sequences in the sample, 20% to 30% were seen once. This sample also belongs to another study, concerning T cells expressing NK-cell markers.

Material: CD4+ T cells sorted from blood. The receptors shown here come from a woman younger than 30 in good health.

This chain connects TRBV12-3 or TRBV12-4 to TRBJ2-1; 12 bases are shared with TRBD2. After removal of 4 bases from V and 8 bases from J, the junction contained 12 bases not matched to a gene. The CDR3 has 17 residues. The CDR3 DNA reads as TGTGCCAGCAGTTCATGGACTAGCGGGAAGGGTAGGGATGAGCAGTTCTTC. As protein: CASSSWTSGKGRDEQFF.

In its sample, this clonotype was seen a few times. This chain links TRBV7-7 with TRBJ2-5; TRBD1 is a possible D gene (5 bases). V shed 5 bases and J shed 0 bases, with 13 bases lying between them. Per germline, CDR1 SSHAT and CDR2 FNYEAQ (reference sequence). The CDR3 covers 15 residues. CDR3: CASSLLSGYQETQYF. The CDR3 DNA reads TGTGCCAGCAGCCTTTTGTCAGGGTACCAAGAGACCCAGTACTTC.

This clonotype was seen more than once but under ten times. This sequence joins TRBV29-1 and TRBJ2-1, with no clear D. The CDR3 contains 10 residues. Trimming removed 1 base at V and 10 bases at J, with 5 bases between. Germline CDR1 SQVTM, CDR2 ANQGSEA. CDR3 in amino acids: CSVEVREQFF. In DNA form, the CDR3 reads TGCAGCGTTGAAGTCAGGGAGCAGTTCTTC.

The chain has TRBV12-3 or TRBV12-4 and TRBJ2-3; weak D call: TRBD2 (6 bases). The CDR3 spans 15 residues. Trimming removed 10 bases from V and 3 bases from J, with 20 bases in between. CDR3 DNA sequence: TGTGCCAACTCAAGGGCGGGGAGTGCGACAGATACGCAGTATTTT. Its translation: CANSRAGSATDTQYF.

In its sample, this clonotype was seen a few times. The chain couples TRBV20-1 to TRBJ2-1; 10 bases are a match to TRBD2. Germline V gene lookup returns CDR1 DFQATT and CDR2 SNEGSKA (reference sequence). V shed 0 bases, J shed 0 bases, and the junction held 5 bases outside the gene matches. This CDR3 has 17 amino acids. CDR3: CSARDSGGSSSYNEQFF. The CDR3 nucleotides are TGCAGTGCTAGAGATAGCGGGGGGTCCAGCTCCTACAATGAGCAGTTCTTC.